A single sample gave rise to the 28 T cell receptor beta chains below, sequenced in a study of beta chain features in type 1 diabetes. Their recognized antigens are unknown. The sequenced template was cDNA made from the entire isolated RNA. Profiling relied on immunoSEQ multiplex PCR, and the TCRdb table lists in-frame clones only, not all of them. This sample carries tens of thousands of clones, 42% of them seen once, and the ten largest clones take about 1.5%. Study-wide results and caveats: When Type 1 diabetes patients were examined, their TCRB CDR3s proved moderately but significantly shorter in all four CD4+ subsets.

The sequenced sample was Tregs from blood. The receptors come from a man in his thirties or forties with type 1 diabetes.

This clone has just a few counts. CDR3 residues: CASMQGPYQPQHF. The DNA for the CDR3 is TGTGCCAGTATGCAGGGTCCCTATCAGCCCCAGCATTTT. The chain combines TRBV19 with TRBJ1-5; D perhaps matches TRBD1 (5 bases). The V end was cut by 7 bases, the J end by 5 bases, with 12 bases between. Per germline, CDR1 LNHDA and CDR2 SQIVND (reference sequence). The CDR3 sequence is 13 residues long.

This clone was found a few times. The chain carries TRBV11-2 and TRBJ2-1; TRBD2 matches 12 bases. The J segment lost 4 bases and the V segment lost 2 bases, leaving 9 bases of the junction unmatched. The CDR3 is made up of 18 amino acids. Germline V gene sequence: CDR1 SGHAT, CDR2 FQNNGV. This CDR3 is CASSLRLAGAVVYNEQFF. In DNA, the CDR3 is TGTGCCAGCAGCTTAAGACTAGCGGGAGCTGTGGTTTACAATGAGCAGTTCTTC. The full variable domain, completed using reference TRBV11-2 and TRBJ2-1, is EAGVAQSPRYKIIEKRQSVAFWCNPISGHATLYWYQQILGQGPKLLIQFQNNGVVDDSQLPKDRFSAERLKGVDSTLKIQPAKLEDSAVYLCASSLRLAGAVVYNEQFFGPGTRLTVL.

This clone was seen more than once but under ten times. This chain connects TRBV30 to TRBJ1-3; tentatively, D is TRBD1 (5 bases). The V end was cut by 2 bases, the J end by 4 bases, with 12 bases between. Per the germline V gene, CDR1 is GTSNPN and CDR2 is SVGIG (reference sequence). The CDR3 sequence is 14 residues long. The CDR3 DNA sequence: TGTGCCTGGAGTAGACCGGACATGGGAAACACCATATATTTT. Protein product: CAWSRPDMGNTIYF.

V is TRBV28 and J is TRBJ2-2; no definite D call. The V gene lost 5 bases and the J gene lost 5 bases, with 9 bases spanning the gap. The CDR3 has 13 residues. Germline loops: CDR1 MDHEN, CDR2 SYDVKM. CDR3 in amino acids: CASSESYTGELFF. CDR3 in DNA: TGTGCCAGCAGTGAAAGCTATACCGGGGAGCTGTTTTTT. Combining the CDR3 with reference TRBV28 and TRBJ2-2 gives the whole variable domain DVKVTQSSRYLVKRTGEKVFLECVQDMDHENMFWYRQDPGLGLRLIYFSYDVKMKEKGDIPEGYSVSREKKERFSLILESASTNQTSMYLCASSESYTGELFFGEGSRLTVL.

The rearrangement joins TRBV27 to TRBJ2-7; TRBD2 agrees at 15 bases. Per the germline V gene, CDR1 is MNHEY and CDR2 is SMNVEV (reference sequence). With V trimmed by 5 bases and J by 6 bases, 5 bases remained unmatched. This CDR3 comprises 15 residues. CDR3 region: CASSPGTSGRIEQYF. In DNA, the CDR3 is TGTGCCAGCAGTCCAGGGACTAGCGGGAGGATCGAGCAGTACTTC.

The chain joins TRBV6-5 to TRBJ2-7; the D is unclear. V gave up 6 bases and J gave up 3 bases, with 6 bases separating them. The length of the CDR3 is 11 residues. The germline V gene encodes CDR1 MNHEY and CDR2 SVGAGI. The CDR3 region has the DNA TGTGCCAGCAGAGAGCACTACGAGCAGTACTTC. As protein: CASREHYEQYF.

The chain joins TRBV9 to TRBJ2-7; 9 positions match TRBD2. CDR1 is SGDLS and CDR2 is YYNGEE in the germline V gene. The CDR3 loop spans 15 amino acids. V shed 3 bases, J shed 7 bases, and the junction held 11 bases outside the gene matches. CDR3 coding DNA: TGTGCCAGCAGCGGGCCGCGGGGCGGGAGGGAGGAGCAGTACTTC. Its protein is CASSGPRGGREEQYF. The entire variable domain, with the rest obtained from reference TRBV9 and TRBJ2-7, is as follows: DSGVTQTPKHLITATGQRVTLRCSPRSGDLSVYWYQQSLDQGLQFLIQYYNGEERAKGNILERFSAQQFPDLHSELNLSSLELGDSALYFCASSGPRGGREEQYFGPGTRLTVT.

The rearrangement links TRBV5-1 to TRBJ2-1, with 7 positions matching TRBD2. The germline V gene has CDR1 SGHRS and CDR2 YFSETQ. V dropped 0 bases and J dropped 0; count of bases not matched to a gene: 9. CDR3 length: 18 residues. Here the CDR3 reads CASSLVGPLADSYNEQFF. The CDR3 coding sequence is TGCGCCAGCAGCTTGGTAGGCCCTCTAGCGGACTCCTACAATGAGCAGTTCTTC.

V gene TRBV6-5 combines with J gene TRBJ1-3; D perhaps matches TRBD1 (6 bases). The length of the CDR3 is 15 residues. V was pared by 6 bases and J by 0 bases, with 12 bases between. Germline CDR1 MNHEY, CDR2 SVGAGI. For the CDR3, the DNA is TGTGCCAGCAGACTTCAGGGGAGCTCTGGAAACACCATATATTTT. This encodes CASRLQGSSGNTIYF.

This chain connects TRBV18 to TRBJ2-4, with 7 bases identical to TRBD1. The V gene end was trimmed by 3 bases and the J gene end by 13 bases; junction bases not matched to a gene: 18. The CDR3 length is 16 residues. Germline lookup yields CDR1 KGHSH and CDR2 LQKENI. CDR3 amino acids: CASSPYRQGPEYGQYF. CDR3 sequence (DNA): TGTGCCAGCTCACCCTACCGACAGGGTCCGGAATACGGACAGTACTTC. The variable domain in full, with the rest retrieved from reference TRBV18 and TRBJ2-4, is NAGVMQNPRHLVRRRGQEARLRCSPMKGHSHVYWYRQLPEEGLKFMVYLQKENIIDESGMPKERFSAEFPKEGPSILRIQQVVRGDSAAYFCASSPYRQGPEYGQYFGAGTRLSVL.

The chain carries TRBV5-1 and TRBJ1-4; 7 bases align to TRBD1. V lost 4 bases to trimming and J lost 6 bases; unmatched junction nucleotides: 6. CDR1 SGHRS and CDR2 YFSETQ come from the germline V gene. The CDR3 length is 14 residues. The CDR3, as DNA: TGCGCCAGCAGCGGAGGGGGCGCGGATGAAAAACTGTTTTTT. As protein: CASSGGGADEKLFF.

This clone was seen a handful of times. The chain is built from TRBV4-3 and TRBJ2-7; TRBD1 agrees at 9 bases. The CDR3 is made up of 19 amino acids. V was clipped by 3 bases and J by 1 base; unmatched bases: 16. Germline values: CDR1 LGHNA, CDR2 YSLEER. The CDR3 here is CASSHGTGRSSGTSYEQYF. As DNA, the CDR3 is TGCGCCAGCAGCCACGGGACAGGGCGTTCGAGCGGGACTTCCTACGAGCAGTACTTC.

The chain joins TRBV2 to TRBJ1-1; 8 positions agree with TRBD1. V lost 8 bases, J lost 1 base, and 3 bases stayed unmatched. This CDR3 region has 13 residues. Germline V lookup: CDR1 SNHLY, CDR2 FYNNEI. The CDR3 loop is CASATGENTEAFF. The CDR3 nucleotides are TGTGCCAGCGCGACAGGGGAGAACACTGAAGCTTTCTTT.

The chain uses TRBV28 and TRBJ1-2, with a weak D call TRBD1 (6 bases). The CDR3 runs to 14 residues. Trimming took 6 bases from V and 6 from J, leaving 17 bases between them. Germline lookup yields CDR1 MDHEN and CDR2 SYDVKM. The CDR3 region is CASSPTGFANGYTF. DNA for the CDR3: TGTGCCAGCAGCCCGACAGGTTTCGCTAATGGCTACACCTTC.

The V call is TRBV4-2, the J call TRBJ1-1; a weak D match, TRBD1 (5 bases). CDR3 length: 15 amino acids. V was clipped by 1 base and J by 3 bases, with 12 bases between them. The germline V gene encodes CDR1 LGHNA and CDR2 YNFKEQ. This CDR3 is CASSQGEGWHTEAFF. In nucleotides, the CDR3 is TGTGCCAGCAGCCAAGGGGAGGGGTGGCACACTGAAGCTTTCTTT.

CDR3 in amino acids: CASSLPRLAGIETQYF. In DNA, the CDR3 is TGTGCCAGCTCACTCCCCAGACTAGCTGGAATTGAGACCCAGTACTTC. V is TRBV18 and J is TRBJ2-5; TRBD2 aligns across 7 bases. Germline CDR1 reads KGHSH; CDR2 reads LQKENI. The CDR3 runs to 16 residues. J was trimmed by 5 bases and V by 4 bases; bases with no gene match: 13.

This clone was seen a single time. The chain has TRBV15 and TRBJ1-4, with D tentatively TRBD1 (6 bases). The CDR3 consists of 14 residues. Germline loops: CDR1 LNHNV, CDR2 YYDKDF (reference sequence). The V end was cut by 2 bases, the J end by 8 bases, with 12 bases between. For the CDR3, the DNA is TGTGCCACCAGCAGACAGGGGCAGGGGGAAAAACTGTTTTTT. This encodes CATSRQGQGEKLFF.

This rearrangement joins TRBV11-2 to TRBJ1-1; no clear D. In germline, CDR1 is SGHAT, CDR2 FQNNGV. CDR3 size: 12 residues. The V and J ends lost 4 bases and 7 bases respectively, with 10 bases between them. The CDR3 DNA reads TGTGCCAGCAGCTACGGACGGGGTGAAGCTTTCTTT. Its protein is CASSYGRGEAFF.

The chain recombines TRBV9 with TRBJ1-4; 10 nucleotides match TRBD1. This CDR3 region has 15 residues. CDR1 and CDR2 from the germline V gene are SGDLS and YYNGEE. Trimming at V came to 4 bases and at J to 7 bases, leaving 7 bases not matched to a gene. CDR3 nucleotides: TGTGCCAGCAGCCCTAGACAGGGGGCAAGTGAAAAACTGTTTTTT. Its translation: CASSPRQGASEKLFF.

In this sample, this clone turned up a few times. This rearrangement joins TRBV2 to TRBJ1-6; D unresolved. V gave up 6 bases and J gave up 6 bases, with 12 bases separating them. Germline V gene sequence: CDR1 SNHLY, CDR2 FYNNEI. The CDR3 length is 14 residues. Here the CDR3 reads CASRRPTPNSPLHF. In nucleotides, the CDR3 is TGTGCCAGCAGGAGGCCGACCCCTAATTCACCCCTCCACTTT.

The gene calls are TRBV5-1 and TRBJ2-1; 10 nucleotides align to TRBD2. The V and J ends lost 0 bases and 3 bases, in that order; junction bases with no gene match: 6. Germline V CDR1 and CDR2: SGHRS, YFSETQ. CDR3 length: 17 residues. CDR3: CASSLELAGNLYNEQFF. The CDR3 nucleotides are TGCGCCAGCAGCTTGGAACTAGCGGGAAATCTCTACAATGAGCAGTTCTTC.

This clone was observed a few times. DNA of the CDR3: TGTGCCAGCAGCTCCCCGCTGGGGAGGACCCAGCCCCAGCATTTT. Amino acid sequence: CASSSPLGRTQPQHF. This chain links TRBV28 with TRBJ1-5, with unresolved D. V dropped 6 bases and J dropped 7 bases, with 19 bases sitting between them. The CDR3 sequence is 15 residues long. CDR1 MDHEN and CDR2 SYDVKM come from the germline V gene.

The chain couples TRBV5-6 to TRBJ1-2; D call uncertain. The CDR3 contains 12 residues. Trimming left V 2 bases short and J 11 bases short, with 13 bases between. Germline V gene lookup returns CDR1 SGHDT and CDR2 YYEEEE. The CDR3: CASSLTSMSYTF. DNA of the CDR3: TGTGCCAGCAGCTTAACGAGTATGAGTTACACCTTC.

The chain carries TRBV5-8 and TRBJ1-2, with TRBD1 matching over 8 bases. Germline assignment: CDR1 SGHTS and CDR2 YDEGEE. Germline trimming cut 1 base from V and 7 bases from J; bases unmatched to any gene: 3. The CDR3 covers 13 residues. The CDR3 DNA reads as TGTGCCAGCAGCTTGTCCGGGACAGGTGGCTACACCTTC. Translation gives CASSLSGTGGYTF.

The V and J genes are TRBV6-1 and TRBJ2-5, with TRBD2 matching over 7 bases. The CDR3 loop spans 15 amino acids. The V and J ends lost 7 bases and 0 bases, in that order; junction bases with no gene match: 8. The germline gives CDR1 MNHNS, CDR2 SASEGT. The CDR3 reads CASTLGGGNQETQYF. The CDR3 nucleotides read TGTGCCAGCACCCTGGGCGGGGGAAACCAAGAGACCCAGTACTTC.

In its sample, this clone was seen a few times. The V gene is TRBV9, the J gene TRBJ2-2; 7 nucleotides align to TRBD2. With 0 bases clipped from V and 9 bases from J, the junction kept 8 bases outside the gene matches. CDR1 is SGDLS and CDR2 is YYNGEE in the germline V gene. The CDR3 spans 15 residues. This CDR3 is CASSVGGGSFRELFF. CDR3 nucleotides: TGTGCCAGCAGCGTAGGAGGCGGGAGCTTTAGGGAGCTGTTTTTT.

V is TRBV29-1 and J is TRBJ1-5; TRBD1 is a possible D gene (6 bases). This CDR3 is built from 14 residues. Germline V gene data show CDR1 as SQVTM and CDR2 as ANQGSEA. Trimming shortened V by 4 bases and J by 2 bases, and 12 bases separated the two germline ends. Written as DNA, the CDR3 is TGCAGCGTTGTTGGGGGGGCTGGCAATCAGCCCCAGCATTTT. Residues: CSVVGGAGNQPQHF.

This sequence joins TRBV6-1 and TRBJ2-1, with D perhaps TRBD1 (6 bases). Germline CDR1 MNHNS, CDR2 SASEGT. This CDR3 region has 13 residues. Trimming removed 4 bases at V and 6 bases at J, with 10 bases between. The CDR3 DNA sequence: TGTGCCAGCAGTGTAGGACAGCGCAATGAGCAGTTCTTC. As protein: CASSVGQRNEQFF.